These 7 T cell receptor beta chains originate from one sample sequenced in a study of blood T cell repertoires in COVID-19. Using immunoSEQ multiplex PCR, the repertoire was profiled, and TCRdb retains in-frame clones only, with some absent. The repertoire holds over 90,000 clones, with roughly 76% as singletons. The source material was peripheral blood. Receptors were obtained from a man at least 80 years old with COVID-19, enrolled during active disease.

V usage is TRBV6-5 and J usage is TRBJ1-5; no firm D call. The V end lost 6 bases, the J end lost 5 bases, and 17 bases lay between the germline ends. The CDR3 loop spans 15 amino acids. CDR1 and CDR2 from the germline V gene are MNHEY and SVGAGI. CDR3 bases: TGTGCCAGCAGAGCAGCGGGAGGGTTTGATCAGCCCCAGCATTTT. This sequence encodes CASRAAGGFDQPQHF.

The V call is TRBV30, the J call TRBJ1-2; 12 bases align to TRBD1. Trimming at V came to 7 bases and at J to 4 bases, leaving 7 bases not matched to a gene. CDR1 is GTSNPN, CDR2 SVGIG, per germline (reference sequence). This CDR3 is built from 14 residues. The CDR3 reads CAFGTGGRVYGYTF. CDR3 nucleotide sequence: TGTGCCTTCGGGACAGGGGGCAGAGTCTATGGCTACACCTTC.

The CDR3 DNA sequence: TGTGCCATCAGTACGGTAGGGACTGCCAATGAGCAGTTCTTC. Amino acid sequence: CAISTVGTANEQFF. V usage is TRBV10-3 and J usage is TRBJ2-1; possibly TRBD2 for D (6 bases). Germline CDR1 ENHRY, CDR2 SYGVKD. Trimming shortened V by 5 bases and J by 6 bases, and 14 bases separated the two germline ends. The CDR3 is made up of 14 amino acids.

This clone was counted a single time. The V gene is TRBV19, the J gene TRBJ2-5; maybe TRBD2 (6 bases). The germline V gene has CDR1 LNHDA and CDR2 SQIVND (reference sequence). The CDR3 has 14 residues. V lost 3 bases and J 4 bases, leaving 12 bases between the germline ends. In DNA form, the CDR3 reads TGTGCCAGTAGTATGACGGGAGTCGGAGAGACCCAGTACTTC. Its translation is CASSMTGVGETQYF.

The chain uses TRBV5-1 and TRBJ1-4, with unresolved D. Germline assignment: CDR1 SGHRS and CDR2 YFSETQ. V was clipped by 0 bases and J by 4 bases, with 7 bases between them. This CDR3 has 14 residues. CDR3 sequence reads: CASSLGGSNEKLFF. The CDR3 coding sequence is TGCGCCAGCAGCTTGGGTGGTAGTAATGAAAAACTGTTTTTT.

This clone was counted only a few times. V gene TRBV11-2 combines with J gene TRBJ1-1; 9 bases line up with TRBD1. With 2 bases clipped from V and 5 bases from J, the junction kept 12 bases outside the gene matches. The CDR3 length is 17 residues. The germline CDR1 and CDR2 sequences are SGHAT and FQNNGV. The CDR3 DNA reads TGTGCCAGCAGCTTAATTCCCAGGCGGGACAGGGTTACTGAAGCTTTCTTT. The encoded protein is CASSLIPRRDRVTEAFF.

The V gene is TRBV2, the J gene TRBJ2-7; possible D gene TRBD1, 6 bases. The CDR3 is 13 amino acids. Germline CDR1 and CDR2: SNHLY and FYNNEI. V was pared by 5 bases and J by 3 bases, with 11 bases between. The CDR3 region is CASSLGQRYEQYF. Written as DNA, the CDR3 is TGTGCCAGCAGTTTGGGACAACGCTACGAGCAGTACTTC.